A selection of T cell receptor beta chains follows, all from one sample in a study of TIL therapy for anti-PD-1-resistant metastatic lung cancer. The repertoire was sequenced with immunoSEQ multiplex PCR; TCRdb's copy has only in-frame clones and lacks some. The sample holds about 60,000 clones, approximately 69% seen once. The sample here was blood, taken at baseline. These TCRs come from a person aged 25-85 years with non-small cell lung cancer. Both conserved end residues are part of each CDR3. D genes are given only for firm matches. Size is omitted from some rows. Given values are once, few, many or a class for expanded clones.

J gene	D gene	V gene	clone size	CDR3 DNA	CDR3 protein
TRBJ2-3	TRBD2	TRBV18	-	TGTGCCAGCTCACCACTAGCGGGGGCAGATACGCAGTATTTT	CASSPLAGADTQYF
TRBJ1-1	TRBD1	TRBV7-8	-	TGTGCCAGCAGCCAGGGGACAGGGACTTTTGAAGCTTTCTTT	CASSQGTGTFEAFF
TRBJ1-1	-	TRBV19	-	TGTGCCAGTAGACCCCGAGGGGAGGGTAGGACTGAAGCTTTCTTT	CASRPRGEGRTEAFF
TRBJ2-5	TRBD2	TRBV4-2	-	TGTGCCAGCAGCCAAGCGCGGGGGGGCCGGGAGACCCAGTACTTC	CASSQARGGRETQYF
TRBJ2-1	-	TRBV2	-	TGTGCCAGCAGTCCGACGGGAACTACCTACAATGAGCAGTTCTTC	CASSPTGTTYNEQFF
TRBJ2-1	-	TRBV5-6	few	TGTGCCAGCAGCCCGGTTGGGGGACTCAAGTGGCAGTTCTTC	CASSPVGGLKWQFF
TRBJ2-1	-	TRBV10-3	once	TGTGCCATCAGTGAGTCCGGGGGGCCGTACAATGAGCAGTTCTTC	CAISESGGPYNEQFF
TRBJ2-3	TRBD2	TRBV30	-	TGTGCCGTCGGGAGGGCAGATACGCAGTATTTT	CAVGRADTQYF
TRBJ1-1	-	TRBV2	-	TGTGCCAGCAGGGCCTTTCCAGAGAACACTGAAGCTTTCTTT	CASRAFPENTEAFF
TRBJ2-3	-	TRBV10-1	-	TGCGCCAGCAGTGAGTCTTTTGGTACGCAGTATTTT	CASSESFGTQYF
TRBJ2-1	-	TRBV5-1	-	TGCGCCAGCAGCCCAGGGTCTTTCTCCTACAATGAGCAGTTCTTC	CASSPGSFSYNEQFF
TRBJ1-1	-	TRBV19	few	TGTGCCAGTAGTATACCCCGACAGATGAACACTGAAGCTTTCTTT	CASSIPRQMNTEAFF
TRBJ2-1	-	TRBV6-5	-	TGTGCCAGCAGCCCCGATGGCGGATATGAGCAGTTCTTC	CASSPDGGYEQFF
TRBJ2-7	TRBD2	TRBV7-9	-	TGTGCCAGCAGCTTCCCGGGACTAGCCTACGAGCAGTACTTC	CASSFPGLAYEQYF
TRBJ2-7	-	TRBV2	-	TGTGCCAGCAAGGTGACGGAAGTCTACGAGCAGTACTTC	CASKVTEVYEQYF
TRBJ2-3	-	TRBV29-1	once	TGCAGCGTTGAACGTCAGGGAAAGGGCACAGATACGCAGTATTTT	CSVERQGKGTDTQYF
TRBJ2-5	-	TRBV30	-	TGTGCCTGGAGTAGGAATAGTTTGGAGACCCAGTACTTC	CAWSRNSLETQYF
TRBJ1-1	-	TRBV5-1	-	TGCGCCAGCAGCTTGCTCGGGGGAGGCCCGGGCACTGAAGCTTTCTTT	CASSLLGGGPGTEAFF
TRBJ2-7	-	TRBV2	-	TGTGCCAGCAGTGAACTTCCGATCCTGGGCGAGCAGTACTTC	CASSELPILGEQYF
TRBJ2-7	TRBD2	TRBV5-6	-	TGTGCCAGCAGATTTAGGACTAGCGGGGGCCCCTACGAGCAGTACTTC	CASRFRTSGGPYEQYF
TRBJ2-5	TRBD1	TRBV6-1	-	TGTGCCAGCAGTCAGATAGGGGGCTATGGAGAGACCCAGTACTTC	CASSQIGGYGETQYF
TRBJ2-1	TRBD2	TRBV2	-	TGTGCCAGCAGTGAAAACAGCGGGAGACTCAGGTTCTTC	CASSENSGRLRFF